The rows below give T cell receptor beta chains drawn from one sample of a study of beta chain features in type 1 diabetes. The table came from immunoSEQ multiplex PCR; TCRdb's copy has only in-frame clones and leaves some out. The sample contains 200,000 to 250,000 clones, about a tenth of which appear only once. The source material was central memory CD4+ T cells from blood. The receptors stem from a man aged 18 to 30 in good health. Each CDR3 is given with its conserved first and last residue. A D gene is named only where the DNA matches it firmly. Expanded clones get a size class; other rows say once, few or many, or leave the size out.

j_call d_call cdr3_length v_call clone_size cdr3_nt cdr3_aa
TRBJ1-1 . 15 TRBV30 . TGTGCCTGGAGTGCCGCCGGGCGATTGAACACTGAAGCTTTCTTT CAWSAAGRLNTEAFF
TRBJ2-7 TRBD1 15 TRBV2 . TGTGCCAGCAGTGGGGACAGGGTGGGTTACTACGAGCAGTACTTC CASSGDRVGYYEQYF
TRBJ2-2 . 19 TRBV30 . . CAWSARQGGWTLRAGELFF
TRBJ2-5 . 13 TRBV5-1 few TGCGCCAGCAGCCGCTGGGGGTTCGAGACCCAGTACTTC CASSRWGFETQYF
TRBJ1-2 . 15 TRBV30 . TGTGCCTGGAGTGGTACCATTCTGAGGGGGAACGGCTACACCTTC CAWSGTILRGNGYTF
TRBJ2-1 . 13 TRBV4-3 many TGCGCCAGCAGCCAAGAGCTACACAATGAGCAGTTCTTC CASSQELHNEQFF
TRBJ2-7 . 13 TRBV18 few TGTGCCAGCTCACTGGACATCTCCTACGAGCAGTACTTC CASSLDISYEQYF
TRBJ1-3 . 12 TRBV10-3 . TGTGCCATCAGTTCCCCCGGAAACACCATATATTTT CAISSPGNTIYF
TRBJ2-1 . 16 TRBV5-4 . TGTGCCAGCACTAAGGTAGCCCCTGAGGCATACAATGAGCAGTTCTTC CASTKVAPEAYNEQFF
TRBJ2-7 . 13 TRBV15 . TGTGCCACCAGCAGAGATCCTGAATACGAGCAGTACTTC CATSRDPEYEQYF
TRBJ2-7 TRBD2 17 TRBV4-1 . TGCGCCAGCAGCCTTGGGACTAGCGGGAGGAGCTCCTACGAGCAGTACTTC CASSLGTSGRSSYEQYF
TRBJ2-5 . 16 TRBV7-2 few TGTGCCAGCAGCCCACGGCAGGGATTTGGGCAAGAGACCCAGTACTTC CASSPRQGFGQETQYF
TRBJ2-2 . 16 TRBV27 few TGTGCCAGCAGTTTAAGGGGAGGACAGACCACCGGGGAGCTGTTTTTT CASSLRGGQTTGELFF
TRBJ1-1 . 13 TRBV12-5 . TGTGCTAGTGGTTCGGGGACGAACACTGAAGCTTTCTTT CASGSGTNTEAFF
TRBJ1-1 . 11 TRBV6-6 . TGTGCCAGCAGCCCGAACACTGAAGCTTTCTTT CASSPNTEAFF
TRBJ2-4 . 13 TRBV10-1 few TGCGCCAGCAGTGAGATAGCCAAAAACATTCAGTACTTC CASSEIAKNIQYF
TRBJ1-5 . 13 TRBV6-6 . TGTGCCAGCGGCCGGGGCAGCAATCAGCCCCAGCATTTT CASGRGSNQPQHF
TRBJ2-7 TRBD2 15 TRBV2 few TGTGCCAGCAGCGGGCTAGCGGGGTTCGCCTACGAGCAGTACTTC CASSGLAGFAYEQYF
TRBJ2-1 . 12 TRBV14 many TGTGCCAGCAGACACTCGGGGAATGAGCAGTTCTTC CASRHSGNEQFF
TRBJ2-1 . 15 TRBV2 . TGTGCCAGCAGTGAAGTACCTCGCTCCTACAATGAGCAGTTCTTC CASSEVPRSYNEQFF
TRBJ2-1 . 13 TRBV28 few TGTGCCAGCTGGGGCGAGCCCTACAATGAGCAGTTCTTC CASWGEPYNEQFF
TRBJ2-3 TRBD2 15 TRBV10-3 many TGTGCCATCAGTGAGTTATTAGCGGGAGGGCCGGCGCAGTATTTT CAISELLAGGPAQYF
TRBJ2-1 . 12 TRBV18 many TGTGCCAGCTCAACCGGGCAAGGCGAGCAGTTCTTC CASSTGQGEQFF
TRBJ2-7 . 11 TRBV29-1 . TGCAGCGCGAGGGCCCGGGACGAGCAGTACTTC CSARARDEQYF
TRBJ2-7 TRBD2 15 TRBV15 . TGTGCCACCAGCAGAGATAATGCGGGAGTGTACGAGCAATACTTC CATSRDNAGVYEQYF
TRBJ2-4 TRBD1 14 TRBV29-1 . TGCAGCGTTGGCCTGGACAGGGTCGGGGACATTCAGTACTTC CSVGLDRVGDIQYF
TRBJ2-1 TRBD2 13 TRBV6-5 few TGTGCCAGCATGGGGACTAGCCTCAATGAGCAGTTCTTC CASMGTSLNEQFF
TRBJ2-3 TRBD2 14 TRBV10-3 . TGTGCCATAAAGCGGGATCCCTTGCCAGATACGCAGTATTTT CAIKRDPLPDTQYF
TRBJ2-7 TRBD2 15 TRBV30 few TGTGCCTGGAGTGCCCCCGGGAGGGAGTACTACGAGCAGTACTTC CAWSAPGREYYEQYF
TRBJ2-2 . 15 TRBV18 few TGTGCCAGCTCACCACCCGACAGGTACACCGGGGAGCTGTTTTTT CASSPPDRYTGELFF
TRBJ1-2 . 13 TRBV30 few TGTGCCTGGAGCCCCGACGGCACCTATGGCTACACCTTC CAWSPDGTYGYTF
TRBJ2-6 . 15 TRBV7-2 . TGTGCCAGCAGCTTTCTCGGGACTGGGGCCAACGTCCTGACTTTC CASSFLGTGANVLTF
TRBJ2-1 . 13 TRBV6-5 once TGTGCCAGCAGAGAGGACCGATACAATGAGCAGTTCTTC CASREDRYNEQFF
TRBJ1-4 . 13 TRBV27 few TGTGCCAGCAGTTTATCCAGGGTTGAAAAACTGTTTTTT CASSLSRVEKLFF
TRBJ2-3 . 14 TRBV6-6 many TGTGCCAGCAGTTACTCGGCCACCACAGATACGCAGTATTTT CASSYSATTDTQYF
TRBJ1-5 . 13 TRBV6-6 few TGTGCCAGCAGCCAGACCTTCCCCCAGCCCCAGCATTTT CASSQTFPQPQHF
TRBJ2-3 . 14 TRBV7-6 few TGTGCCAGCGGTAAGAGGGCTAGCACAGATACGCAGTATTTT CASGKRASTDTQYF
TRBJ2-5 TRBD1 13 TRBV7-6 . TGTGCCAGCAGCGTCGACAGGGAGGAGACCCAGTACTTC CASSVDREETQYF
TRBJ2-7 . 15 TRBV7-2 few TGTGCCAGCAGCTTAGCTAGCGGTAACTCCTACGAGCAGTACTTC CASSLASGNSYEQYF
TRBJ2-1 . 11 TRBV7-9 many TGTGCCAGCAGCCCATTCGGGGGGCAGTTCTTC CASSPFGGQFF
TRBJ2-7 . 15 TRBV5-1 once TGCGCCAGCAGCTTGGTATCGGGGACGAGATACGAGCAGTACTTC CASSLVSGTRYEQYF
TRBJ1-4 . 15 TRBV30 few TGTGCCTGGAGTGTCCGAACAGGGACGACTGAAAAACTGTTTTTT CAWSVRTGTTEKLFF
TRBJ2-5 . 13 TRBV7-3 . TGTGCCAGCAGCATTACTAGCTACGAGACCCAGTACTTC CASSITSYETQYF
TRBJ2-1 TRBD2 16 TRBV14 few TGTGCCAGCAGCCGATACGGCGGGAGAGGCTACAATGAGCAGTTCTTC CASSRYGGRGYNEQFF
TRBJ2-1 . 16 TRBV19 many TGTGCCAGTAGTATTCCACGGCGTAGTGGCTACAATGAGCAGTTCTTC CASSIPRRSGYNEQFF
TRBJ2-4 . 15 TRBV11-2 many TGTGCCAGCAGCTCTCCAGGTAGCGGCAAAAACATTCAGTACTTC CASSSPGSGKNIQYF
TRBJ2-1 . 14 TRBV6-6 few TGTGCCATCAAAGGGGTTTTCATCTACAATGAGCAGTTCTTC CAIKGVFIYNEQFF
TRBJ2-1 TRBD2 17 TRBV27 . TGTGCCAGCAGTATAGGACTAGCGGGCTATTCAGGAAATGAGCAGTTCTTC CASSIGLAGYSGNEQFF
TRBJ2-7 . 14 TRBV28 . TGTGCCAGCAATCACGCCGACCGCCGCTACGAGCAGTACTTC CASNHADRRYEQYF
TRBJ1-1 TRBD1 13 TRBV29-1 few TGCAGCGTACGACAGGGGATGGACACTGAAGCTTTCTTT CSVRQGMDTEAFF
TRBJ1-5 . 13 TRBV27 few TGTGCCAGCAGTTTATCCCACCTGACGCCCCAGCATTTT CASSLSHLTPQHF
TRBJ2-7 . 15 TRBV7-9 few TGTGCCAGCAGCTTCGGACGTCTGTCCGGATACGAGCAGTACTTC CASSFGRLSGYEQYF
TRBJ2-3 TRBD2 17 TRBV5-6 few TGTGCCAGCAGCCCCAGGACTAGCGGGGCCAGCACAGATACGCAGTATTTT CASSPRTSGASTDTQYF
TRBJ2-2 TRBD2 16 TRBV30 few TGTGCCTGGAGTCAGCTGGGACTAGATAACACCGGGGAGCTGTTTTTT CAWSQLGLDNTGELFF
TRBJ2-5 . 14 TRBV29-1 few TGCAGCGTTTGCCAGACATTCTCGGGGGAGACCCAGTACTTC CSVCQTFSGETQYF
TRBJ2-1 TRBD2 18 TRBV4-2 many TGTGCCAGCAGCCAAGATAGCTGGGCTAGCGGGACTGGGAATGAGCAGTTCTTC CASSQDSWASGTGNEQFF
TRBJ2-1 . 15 TRBV7-2 . TGTGCCAGCAGCTTCCAAAAAACCCCCTACAATGAGCAGTTCTTC CASSFQKTPYNEQFF
TRBJ1-3 TRBD1 14 TRBV29-1 few TGCAGCGTTGTCCGGGACAGCTCTGGAAACACCATATATTTT CSVVRDSSGNTIYF